These 13 T cell receptor beta chains originate from one sample sequenced in a study of T-cell memory formation after mild COVID-19. TCRdb analysed the 5' RACE reads with MiXCR anew, one entry per CDR3 protein. The profile shows 100,000 to 150,000 distinct CDR3 sequences, 16% of them singletons. The sample consisted of PBMCs or a T cell subset sorted from them (not recorded which). The receptors originated from an adult woman who had mild COVID-19 (a few samples of this study predate the infection). Cell type and time point are not known.

This clonotype was observed a handful of times. V gene TRBV5-6 combines with J gene TRBJ2-4; D may be TRBD1 (5 bases). The CDR3 is made up of 14 amino acids. CDR1 and CDR2 (germline): SGHDT, YYEEEE. Deletions cut 0 bases from V and 9 bases from J, with 13 bases between. The CDR3 sequence is CASSLAQGVGIQYF. DNA for the CDR3: TGTGCCAGCAGCTTGGCCCAAGGGGTCGGCATTCAGTACTTC.

The V call is TRBV3-1, the J call TRBJ1-5; 8 bases align to TRBD1. The CDR3 consists of 15 residues. Germline loops: CDR1 LGHDT, CDR2 YNNKEL (reference sequence). V lost 4 bases and J lost 6; bases outside the gene matches: 8. The DNA for the CDR3 is TGTGCCAGCAGCCGCGGACAGGGTAATTTTCAGCCCCAGCATTTT. It is translated as CASSRGQGNFQPQHF.

The chain carries TRBV6-6 and TRBJ2-7; the match to TRBD1 covers 9 bases. Trimming took 7 bases from V and 5 from J; bases not matched to a gene: 12. Germline V gene sequence: CDR1 MNHNY, CDR2 SVGAGI (reference sequence). This CDR3 is 15 amino acids long. This chain's CDR3 is CASNKGRDRVNEQYF. CDR3 bases: TGTGCCAGCAACAAGGGGCGGGACAGGGTTAACGAGCAGTACTTC.

V usage is TRBV27 and J usage is TRBJ2-2; D gene ambiguous. The length of the CDR3 is 14 residues. V lost 3 bases to trimming and J lost 0 bases, with 5 bases between them. CDR1 MNHEY and CDR2 SMNVEV come from the germline V gene (reference sequence). In nucleotides, the CDR3 is TGTGCCAGCAGTTTGATCTCGAACACCGGGGAGCTGTTTTTT. Translating gives CASSLISNTGELFF.

This clonotype was detected only a few times. The gene calls are TRBV7-6 and TRBJ2-5; 7 nucleotides match TRBD2. J was trimmed by 1 base and V by 4 bases; bases with no gene match: 6. Per germline, CDR1 SGHVS and CDR2 FNYEAQ. The CDR3 has 15 amino acids. The CDR3 region is CASSSVLASQETQYF. The CDR3 region has the DNA TGTGCCAGCAGCTCGGTACTAGCGAGCCAAGAGACCCAGTACTTC.

The chain is built from TRBV9 and TRBJ2-3; a possible D gene is TRBD2 (5 bases). V was clipped by 1 base and J by 0 bases, with 27 bases between them. This CDR3 has 21 amino acids. Germline CDR1 reads SGDLS; CDR2 reads YYNGEE. Here the CDR3 DNA reads TGTGCCAGCAGCGTAAGCCACCGTATCCTGGCGAGAGGGAGTAGCACAGATACGCAGTATTTT. Protein product: CASSVSHRILARGSSTDTQYF.

V and J are TRBV21-1 and TRBJ2-5; the D call of TRBD2 is as the table states it, not checked on the DNA. TRBV21-1 is noted as a pseudogene. This CDR3 is 16 amino acids long. The CDR3 DNA is TGTGCCAGCAGCATCCCGGGACTCACAAGCCGGGAGACCCAGTACTTC. Protein sequence: CASSIPGLTSRETQYF.

The chain has TRBV24-1 and TRBJ2-2; possible D gene TRBD1, 6 bases. Germline CDR1 KGHDR, CDR2 SFDVKD. Trimming pared 0 bases from V and 1 base from J, leaving 11 bases between. The CDR3 is 17 residues long. The CDR3 region is CATSDLFGTMNTGELFF. The CDR3 DNA reads TGTGCCACCAGTGATTTGTTCGGGACAATGAACACCGGGGAGCTGTTTTTT.

This clonotype was seen at least ten times. V and J are TRBV7-2 and TRBJ1-6; no clear D gene. This CDR3 is built from 14 residues. Germline CDR1 SGHTA, CDR2 FQGNSA. The germline V and J ends were trimmed by 0 bases and 7 bases, with 7 bases remaining between them. In DNA, the CDR3 is TGTGCCAGCAGCTTAGCAGGGCTAAATTCACCCCTCCACTTT. It specifies CASSLAGLNSPLHF. Variable domain in full (rest from reference TRBV7-2 and TRBJ1-6): GAGVSQSPSNKVTEKGKDVELRCDPISGHTALYWYRQSLGQGLEFLIYFQGNSAPDKSGLPSDRFSAERTGGSVSTLTIQRTQQEDSAVYLCASSLAGLNSPLHFGNGTRLTVT.

This chain uses TRBV29-1 with TRBJ1-4; the D is unclear. Trimming shortened V by 6 bases and J by 0 bases, and 11 bases separated the two germline ends. The CDR3 length is 14 residues. Germline V lookup: CDR1 SQVTM, CDR2 ANQGSEA. CDR3 nucleotides: TGCAGCGTATCTCGAGCTGCAACTAATGAAAAACTGTTTTTT. Protein: CSVSRAATNEKLFF.

The chain is built from TRBV11-2 and TRBJ2-6; D unresolved. V shed 5 bases and J shed 9 bases, with 8 bases lying between them. CDR1 SGHAT and CDR2 FQNNGV come from the germline V gene. The CDR3 has 12 residues. The CDR3: CASSETFNVLTF. CDR3 nucleotides: TGTGCCAGCAGCGAGACCTTCAACGTCCTGACTTTC.

This clonotype was picked up a small number of times. J is TRBJ2-1 and V is TRBV7-9; D is tentatively TRBD1 or TRBD2 (5 bases each). This CDR3 region has 17 residues. V shed 7 bases and J shed 6 bases, with 25 bases lying between them. Per the germline V gene, CDR1 is SEHNR and CDR2 is FQNEAQ (reference sequence). The CDR3 reads CASKPLAGTPSPNEQFF. In DNA form, the CDR3 reads TGTGCCAGCAAGCCCCTTGCCGGGACCCCTTCGCCCAATGAGCAGTTCTTC. Variable domain in full (rest from reference TRBV7-9 and TRBJ2-1): DTGVSQNPRHKITKRGQNVTFRCDPISEHNRLYWYRQTLGQGPEFLTYFQNEAQLEKSRLLSDRFSAERPKGSFSTLEIQRTEQGDSAMYLCASKPLAGTPSPNEQFFGPGTRLTVL.

The chain joins TRBV7-9 to TRBJ2-3, with D hard to call. This CDR3 region has 12 residues. The germline gives CDR1 SEHNR, CDR2 FQNEAQ (reference sequence). V was shortened by 8 bases and J by 1 base, with 7 bases between the two germline ends. The CDR3 is CASGTGTDTQYF. CDR3 nucleotide sequence: TGTGCCAGCGGAACGGGCACAGATACGCAGTATTTT.